This TCR beta chain is drawn from a study of T cells in Graves' hyperthyroidism and ophthalmopathy (dated by TCRdb to between 2018 and 2021). About the study as a whole: Peripheral blood samples were taken at initial diagnosis, before any treatment was given. A discovery cohort of around 100 patients, 43 with Graves' ophthalmopathy and about 58 with stable Graves' hyperthyroidism, was used to find distinguishing TCR V-J signatures. Prospective prediction of ophthalmopathy was tested in an independent validation cohort of 18 to 20 hyperthyroidism patients and 15 to 17 patients who later progressed to ophthalmopathy. The 80 to 100 discovery patients were randomly divided into training and test sets at a 7:3 ratio. In addition, the study compared T-cell repertoires in thyroid tissue and in blood from roughly six Graves' hyperthyroidism patients. Once sampling was done, hyperthyroidism patients were given methimazole at a starting dose of 30 mg daily, whereas ophthalmopathy patients were given high-dose intravenous methylprednisolone. The paper describes TCR Vbeta CDR3 sequencing of about 140 peripheral blood samples, made up of some 40 ophthalmopathy patients, 70 to 75 hyperthyroidism patients and some 17 progressor patients.

This clonotype was found many times. The specificity of this receptor is unknown. Per-base qualities were not stored, and no clone one base away is much larger. Compared with germline, V lacks 4 bases and J lacks 5 bases; bases without a gene match: 7. CDR1 and CDR2, per the germline V gene, are MGHRA and YSYEKL. The CDR3 runs 15 amino acids, cysteine and phenylalanine included. The CDR3 DNA has 45 bases and is translated from base 1. Hyperthyroidism patients were aged 18 to 65 years and newly diagnosed, with disease duration of less than 2 months. Exclusion was applied to patients with uncontrolled infections, other autoimmune diseases, pregnancy or lactation. Clinical symptoms, serum thyroxine and TRAb, thyroid ultrasound, and orbital computed tomography formed the basis for the diagnoses. For progressor patients, blood was drawn at the first diagnosis of hyperthyroidism, before any ophthalmopathy symptoms had appeared. PBMCs were isolated from about 9.1 ml of fresh peripheral blood by Ficoll-Paque density gradient centrifugation. Progressor patients were defined as those initially diagnosed with Graves' hyperthyroidism in whom ophthalmopathy developed during follow-up. Total RNA was extracted with Trizol reagent, and quality was checked on an Agilent 2100 Bioanalyzer.

Study-wide findings and limitations: In validation, progression to ophthalmopathy was predicted by the model with 70% to 71% sensitivity and roughly 76% specificity, a median of 6.5 months before onset. Sample size was not statistically predetermined, and blinding of investigators to group allocation was not performed. A model built on a 13 V-J signature distinguished ophthalmopathy from stable hyperthyroidism, reaching about 89% sensitivity and around 82% specificity in cross-validation and 80%/75% in testing. Blood samples also contained most of the expanded thyroid clonotypes (frequency above 0.001), which suggests that blood repertoires may reflect thyroid immune responses.

TCR beta CDR3 regions were amplified from RNA transcripts. The TCR CDR3 was subjected to a first round of RT-PCR using the HTBI primer set and the Qiagen OneStep RT-PCR kit. Libraries were constructed in a second round of multiplex PCR, after which size selection and purification were performed. Libraries were sequenced paired-end with 100 bp reads on an Illumina HiSeq2000. The paper's processing steps were these. SOAPnuke was used to process the raw data, throwing out any read that contained adapters or uncalled bases, had a mean Phred below 15, or lacked an exact constant-primer or identifier match. COPE v1.2.5 was used to merge high-quality paired reads, and clonotypes were defined as unique nucleotide sequences. Clonotypes were aligned to IMGT TRBV, TRBD and TRBJ reference segments using MiTCR v1.1. Only V-J combinations with frequency above 0.0001, covering 98% to 99.2% of repertoires, were analysed. The TCS score was defined as F50 (clonal expansion) divided by E x V (chaos), with BLOSUM62-based TCRdist calculated between CDR3 peptides within each V-J. Welch's t-statistics and random forest reduced roughly 500 V-J features to roughly 13, which were used in a naive Bayes classifier (R e1071). Using fastp trimming at Q25 and MiXCR clonotype assembly, TCRdb reanalyzed the public sequencing data and kept in-frame beta chains. When rows share a CDR3 protein, they turn into one entry using the most common DNA and genes. Clone size and V and J calls follow TCRdb, not the original study. The sample yields under 300,000 distinct CDR3 sequences; about 14% were counted once. Of the sample, about an eighth is held by the ten largest clones.

Sample: blood. The chain couples TRBV4-1 to TRBJ1-5; the central 8 bases match TRBD1. The sequence derives from a woman aged 40 to 50 with Graves' hyperthyroidism that later progressed to Graves' ophthalmopathy. Here is the DNA: TGCGCCAGCAGCCCTCCCGGACAGGGACATCAGCCCCAGCATTTT. This encodes CASSPPGQGHQPQHF.